What follows describes a single T cell receptor (beta chain). Its antigen is currently not known. Its ends do not fully match the called genes, so a read error is possible. TCRbeta CDR3 regions were amplified from genomic DNA by means of the immunoSEQ Assay, a bias-controlled multiplex PCR. As for the authors' bioinformatics: Within the assay, amplification of reference gene primers was used to estimate how many nucleated cells each sample contained. Sequence reads were collapsed and filtered to measure the absolute abundance of every unique TCRbeta CDR3 rearrangement. For each sample, productive Simpson clonality was calculated by taking the square root of Simpson's diversity index across productive rearrangements. The source is immuneACCESS, and TCRdb retained only in-frame sequences with V and J called. Part of the clones is not carried over; for the studies checked, unresolved V genes explain less than half of this, and the remainder is unexplained. The DNA gave D and trimming, while V, J and clone size come from that table. This sample is represented by tens of thousands of clones; around 80% of them were singletons. The leading ten clones occupy 10% of the sample.

This sample was included in a study of blood T cell repertoires in COVID-19 (dated by TCRdb to about 2020). In the study overall: Samples covering the acute and convalescent phases of COVID-19 were provided by collaborators in the United States, Italy and Spain. The repertoires were released in a freely available public database intended as a resource for research on the immune response to SARS-CoV-2. Deeply sampled blood TCRbeta repertoires from subjects exposed to, actively infected with, or recovered from COVID-19 were included in the dataset. Sample metadata almost always included a de-identified subject ID, COVID-19 status, age in years and sex. The prospective study material was composed of cDNA or gDNA derived from T cells, B-cell-depleted T cells, or PBMCs. HLA class I and class II types, where available, came from metadata supplied by the sample provider rather than from assay-based typing. The samples were drawn from two sources: the first 160 participants of the ongoing ImmuneRACE study, and 1,254 subjects contributed by 6 global collaborators.

The collaborating institutions used their own protocols to collect whole blood in K2EDTA tubes. For TCRbeta analysis, collaborators shipped samples in one of three forms: frozen whole blood, isolated PBMCs, or DNA extracted from either of those sample types. Study-wide findings and limitations: The amount of clinical and demographic metadata varied by source and participant and was provided uncurated.

The CDR3 runs 16 amino acids, cysteine and phenylalanine included. Only the CDR3 portion is preserved as DNA: 48 bases, with reading frame beginning at the first base. CDR1 is given as SGHRS and CDR2 as YFSETQ, both from the germline V gene. The material sequenced was peripheral blood. Recombination linked TRBV5-1 to TRBJ2-5; TRBD1 lines up with 7 middle nucleotides. The receptor comes from a man aged 55-75 years with acute or convalescent COVID-19. The nucleotides are TGCGCCAGCAAGTCCGGCTCACAGGGGAACCAGGAGACCCAGTACTTC. The resulting protein is CASKSGSQGNQETQYF.